The entry that follows covers one T cell receptor (beta chain) sequence. Study processing details: Quantification of nucleated cells was approximated via reference gene primer amplification. Profiled with immunoSEQ multiplex PCR; TCRdb holds only in-frame clones, not every one. V, J and clone size were drawn from that table, and D and trimming were deduced from the DNA. The data contain about 100,000 clones, roughly 80% of them singletons. The CDR3 has 15 residues. V lost 3 bases, J lost 5 bases, and 5 bases stayed unmatched. Germline CDR1 and CDR2: MDHEN and SYDVKM. This entry comes from a study of blood T cell repertoires in COVID-19. About the study: The United States, Italy and Spain supplied acute and convalescent COVID-19 samples.

The sequence was collected from a woman in her sixties or seventies with acute or convalescent COVID-19. The sample was peripheral blood. The V gene is TRBV28, the J gene TRBJ2-1; TRBD1 matches 9 bases. The CDR3 nucleotides are TGTGCCAGCAGTTTTTCCGGGACAGGGAACAATGAGCAGTTCTTC. Its protein is CASSFSGTGNNEQFF.